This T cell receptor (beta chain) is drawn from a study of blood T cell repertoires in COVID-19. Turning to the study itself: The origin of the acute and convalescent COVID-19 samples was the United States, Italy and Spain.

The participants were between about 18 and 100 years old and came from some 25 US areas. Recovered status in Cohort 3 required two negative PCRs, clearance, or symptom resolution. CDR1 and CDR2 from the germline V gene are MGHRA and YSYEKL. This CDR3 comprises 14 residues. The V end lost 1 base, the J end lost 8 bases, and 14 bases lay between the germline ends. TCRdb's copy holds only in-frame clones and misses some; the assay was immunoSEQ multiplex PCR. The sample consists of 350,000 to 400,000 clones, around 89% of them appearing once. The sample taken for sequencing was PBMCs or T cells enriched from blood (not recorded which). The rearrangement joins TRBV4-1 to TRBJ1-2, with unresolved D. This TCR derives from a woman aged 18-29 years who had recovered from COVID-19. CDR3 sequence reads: CASSQGRDSGGYTF. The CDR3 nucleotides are TGCGCCAGCAGCCAAGGACGGGATTCTGGCGGCTACACCTTC.